This T cell receptor beta chain was sequenced during a study of T cell responses to AZD1222 COVID-19 vaccine. Study results and caveats: White British donors predominated, females outnumbered males, and clonal diversity was possibly underestimated. Spike-specific TCR breadth rose after two AZD1222 doses, and depth rose as well. Unmutated variant regions are reportedly the target of nearly half of TCRs that are spike-specific.

This CDR3 spans 12 amino acids. From germline, CDR1 is SEHNR and CDR2 FQNEAQ (reference sequence). V lost 5 bases to trimming and J lost 1 base, with 6 bases between them. Sequencing used immunoSEQ multiplex PCR; TCRdb keeps in-frame clones, though not all of them. The sample holds fewer than 200,000 clones; about 90% are singletons and the top ten take around 10%. About this clone itself: Its specificity is unknown.

The clonotype originates from an adult who received the AZD1222 COVID-19 vaccine. J is TRBJ2-7 and V is TRBV7-9; perhaps TRBD2 as D (6 bases). This sample comprised peripheral blood, obtained 28 days after the second AZD1222 dose. The CDR3 DNA reads as TGTGCCAGCAGCCGGGAGTCCTACGAGCAGTACTTC. Its translation is CASSRESYEQYF.